The 27 T cell receptor beta chains listed next were all sequenced from one sample in a study of beta chain features in type 1 diabetes. The whole isolated RNA underwent reverse transcription, so sequencing captured expressed TCRB transcripts. TCRdb's copy holds only in-frame clones and misses some; the assay was immunoSEQ multiplex PCR. The repertoire holds around 300,000 clones, with 7.5% to 9.5% as singletons. Sequenced sample: central memory CD4+ T cells from blood. These receptors were obtained from a woman between 18 and 29 years old in good health.

This clone occurred a few times. This chain uses TRBV6-5 with TRBJ2-1; D ambiguous. The CDR3 is made up of 12 amino acids. Germline CDR1 MNHEY, CDR2 SVGAGI. The germline V and J ends were trimmed by 5 bases and 6 bases, with 8 bases remaining between them. CDR3 region: CASSDLGNEQFF. The CDR3 coding sequence is TGTGCCAGCAGTGACCTCGGCAATGAGCAGTTCTTC.

In its sample, this clone was seen a few times. CDR3 amino acids: CASSKARKGVVSPHPYEQYV. The CDR3 coding sequence is TGTGCCAGCAGCAAAGCGAGGAAGGGAGTAGTTTCCCCGCACCCTTACGAGCAGTACGTC. V gene TRBV21-1 combines with J gene TRBJ2-7; the DNA was not compared with TRBD2, the D call given in the table. TRBV21-1 is marked as a pseudogene. The CDR3 is 20 residues long.

This chain connects TRBV6-1 to TRBJ2-5, with TRBD1 identical over 11 bases. Unmatched junction bases numbered 4, after V lost 11 bases and J lost 5 bases. The CDR3 has 12 residues. Germline V gene lookup returns CDR1 MNHNS and CDR2 SASEGT. CDR3 sequence reads: CAGGDRGETQYF. CDR3 DNA: TGTGCCGGCGGGGACAGGGGGGAGACCCAGTACTTC.

This clone was detected many times. The V and J genes are TRBV28 and TRBJ2-1; TRBD1 matches at 10 bases. The length of the CDR3 is 17 residues. Germline loops: CDR1 MDHEN, CDR2 SYDVKM. V lost 8 bases to trimming and J lost 4 bases; unmatched junction nucleotides: 14. The CDR3 sequence: CASGSLTGTGVYNEQFF. The CDR3 region has the DNA TGTGCCAGCGGAAGCTTAACCGGGACAGGGGTTTACAATGAGCAGTTCTTC.

The table lists this clone with a few counts. This chain uses TRBV28 with TRBJ2-1, with a tentative D call TRBD2 (5 bases). CDR3 length equals 12 residues. Germline assignment: CDR1 MDHEN and CDR2 SYDVKM. The germline V and J ends were trimmed by 5 bases and 7 bases, with 9 bases remaining between them. CDR3: CASSKLGNEQFF. CDR3 nucleotide sequence: TGTGCCAGCAGTAAACTAGGTAATGAGCAGTTCTTC.

This clone appeared a few times. The chain links TRBV18 to TRBJ1-3; D is possibly TRBD1 (5 bases). Germline V CDR1 and CDR2: KGHSH, LQKENI. The germline V and J ends were trimmed by 3 bases and 2 bases, with 8 bases remaining between them. The CDR3 runs to 14 residues. The CDR3 loop is CASSPQGTGNTIYF. CDR3 coding DNA: TGTGCCAGCTCACCCCAGGGCACTGGAAACACCATATATTTT.

This clone has just a few counts. The gene calls are TRBV29-1 and TRBJ1-1; tentatively, D is TRBD1 (5 bases). This CDR3 region has 13 residues. Germline loops: CDR1 SQVTM, CDR2 ANQGSEA. The ends were cut back, 7 bases at V and 5 bases at J, with 17 bases in the middle. CDR3 bases: TGCAGCGCCACACAGGTAGTTGGGACTGAAGCTTTCTTT. Its protein product is CSATQVVGTEAFF.

This clone was seen a handful of times. The chain has TRBV7-9 and TRBJ2-7, with 7 bases lining up with TRBD1. Germline V gene data show CDR1 as SEHNR and CDR2 as FQNEAQ (reference sequence). V was clipped by 4 bases and J by 7 bases; unmatched bases: 10. The CDR3 has 14 residues. The CDR3 bases are TGTGCCAGCAGCTCTCATTACAGGGGTTGGGAGCAGTACGTC. It encodes CASSSHYRGWEQYV.

The chain carries TRBV29-1 and TRBJ2-2; perhaps TRBD1 as D (5 bases). Trimming pared 7 bases from V and 5 bases from J, leaving 17 bases between. Germline V gene data show CDR1 as SQVTM and CDR2 as ANQGSEA. The CDR3 has 14 amino acids. The CDR3 coding sequence is TGCAGCGCTCAAACAGGTGTAAAGACCGGGGAGCTGTTTTTT. Amino acid sequence: CSAQTGVKTGELFF.

This clone was counted at least ten times. The CDR3 spells CASSPPGQRNTEAFF. The CDR3 bases are TGTGCCAGCAGCCCCCCAGGACAGCGGAACACTGAAGCTTTCTTT. The chain combines TRBV28 with TRBJ1-1; tentatively, D is TRBD1 (6 bases). V dropped 6 bases and J dropped 1 base, with 15 bases sitting between them. CDR3 length: 15 residues. Germline CDR1 MDHEN, CDR2 SYDVKM.

This clone showed up many times. The CDR3 nucleotides read TGCGCCAGCAGCAGAAGTAGCGGTGGACAGGCAGATACGCAGTATTTT. Its protein product is CASSRSSGGQADTQYF. This chain connects TRBV5-1 to TRBJ2-3; possible D gene TRBD1, 7 bases. Germline V gene sequence: CDR1 SGHRS, CDR2 YFSETQ. CDR3 length equals 16 residues. The germline V and J ends were trimmed by 4 bases and 4 bases, with 19 bases remaining between them.

This clone occurred many times. J is TRBJ2-7 and V is TRBV7-2; no firm D call. V was cut by 2 bases and J by 3 bases, with 11 bases left in between. CDR1 SGHTA and CDR2 FQGNSA come from the germline V gene. The length of the CDR3 is 14 residues. For the CDR3, the DNA is TGTGCCAGCAGCTTACCGGGCGCAAGCTACGAGCAGTACTTC. Its translation: CASSLPGASYEQYF.

In this sample, this clone turned up a few times. The chain carries TRBV5-4 and TRBJ2-5; weak D call: TRBD2 (6 bases). The germline V and J ends were trimmed by 4 bases and 3 bases, with 19 bases remaining between them. The CDR3 runs 16 residues. The germline gives CDR1 SGHNT, CDR2 YYREEE (reference sequence). The CDR3 nucleotides are TGTGCCAGCAGCCTCGCATCGACTAGGCGCGAAGAGACCCAGTACTTC. Translated, it gives CASSLASTRREETQYF.

J is TRBJ2-3 and V is TRBV6-5; D not resolved. This CDR3 spans 13 amino acids. The V gene lost 6 bases and the J gene lost 2 bases, with 9 bases spanning the gap. The V gene's germline CDR1 is MNHEY and CDR2 SVGAGI. The CDR3 loop is CASRQEITDTQYF. CDR3 DNA: TGTGCCAGCAGGCAGGAGATCACAGATACGCAGTATTTT.

J is TRBJ1-1 and V is TRBV25-1; D is perhaps TRBD1 (6 bases). The CDR3 is made up of 16 amino acids. Germline lookup yields CDR1 MGHDK and CDR2 SYGVNS. V lost 2 bases and J 4 bases, leaving 17 bases between the germline ends. The CDR3 reads CASSEPLSRGRTEAFF. CDR3 coding DNA: TGTGCCAGCAGTGAACCCCTCTCCAGGGGCCGCACTGAAGCTTTCTTT.

This clone was counted many times. The chain joins TRBV28 to TRBJ2-7; D is undetermined. The CDR3 consists of 12 residues. The germline CDR1 and CDR2 sequences are MDHEN and SYDVKM. Trimming cost V 4 bases and J 0 bases, with 4 bases left between them. CDR3 loop: CASSSYSYEQYF. As DNA, the CDR3 is TGTGCCAGCAGTTCCTACTCCTACGAGCAGTACTTC.

This clone was seen only a few times. The rearrangement links TRBV2 to TRBJ2-1; TRBD1 might be the D (6 bases). The CDR3 is 13 residues long. Germline values: CDR1 SNHLY, CDR2 FYNNEI. V lost 7 bases to trimming and J lost 10 bases, with 17 bases between them. This CDR3 is CASIATGGFEQFF. CDR3 in DNA: TGTGCCAGCATCGCGACAGGCGGATTCGAGCAGTTCTTC.

This clone has only a few counts. The V call is TRBV4-2, the J call TRBJ2-1, with D unclear. Germline loops: CDR1 LGHNA, CDR2 YNFKEQ. The CDR3 spans 16 residues. V dropped 0 bases and J dropped 5 bases, with 14 bases sitting between them. CDR3 in DNA: TGTGCCAGCAGCCAAGATTGGAGCAAGCGAAACAATGAGCAGTTCTTC. Its protein product is CASSQDWSKRNNEQFF.

The chain combines TRBV7-2 with TRBJ2-1; D is unresolved. V lost 2 bases and J 12 bases, leaving 8 bases between the germline ends. Germline values: CDR1 SGHTA, CDR2 FQGNSA. CDR3 length equals 11 residues. The CDR3 region is CASSLSPLQFF. The CDR3 nucleotides read TGTGCCAGCAGCTTATCCCCGCTGCAGTTCTTC. The variable domain in full, with the rest retrieved from reference TRBV7-2 and TRBJ2-1, is GAGVSQSPSNKVTEKGKDVELRCDPISGHTALYWYRQSLGQGLEFLIYFQGNSAPDKSGLPSDRFSAERTGGSVSTLTIQRTQQEDSAVYLCASSLSPLQFFGPGTRLTVL.

This chain connects TRBV30 to TRBJ1-1; no definite D call. The CDR3 covers 11 residues. Looked up from germline, CDR1 is GTSNPN and CDR2 is SVGIG (reference sequence). With 3 bases removed from V and 6 bases from J, the gap between germline ends came to 8 bases. CDR3 residues: CAWRRLAEAFF. As DNA, the CDR3 is TGTGCCTGGAGACGTTTGGCTGAAGCTTTCTTT.

This clone was seen only a few times. The gene calls are TRBV7-3 and TRBJ2-3; 10 bases agree with TRBD1. The CDR3 covers 15 residues. The J segment lost 3 bases and the V segment lost 5 bases, leaving 5 bases of the junction unmatched. Germline assignment: CDR1 SGHTA and CDR2 FQGTGA. The chain's CDR3 is CASSGRDRGTDTQYF. The CDR3 nucleotides read TGTGCCAGCAGCGGGCGGGACAGGGGAACAGATACGCAGTATTTT.

This clone came up many times. The rearrangement links TRBV7-3 to TRBJ1-3, with D possibly matching TRBD1 (5 bases). Germline CDR1 reads SGHTA; CDR2 reads FQGTGA. Trimming took off 5 bases at V and 3 bases at J, with 20 bases between the two ends. This CDR3 comprises 17 residues. The CDR3 bases are TGTGCCAGCAGCACCCCAAGGGGAGGGGTTAGTGGAAACACCATATATTTT. Translated: CASSTPRGGVSGNTIYF.

The rearrangement links TRBV7-3 to TRBJ2-7, with D possibly being TRBD1 (5 bases). This CDR3 contains 13 residues. Trimming pared 5 bases from V and 6 bases from J, leaving 14 bases between. Germline assignment: CDR1 SGHTA and CDR2 FQGTGA. CDR3 protein: CASSELRGGEQYV. CDR3 coding DNA: TGTGCCAGCAGCGAGTTAAGGGGCGGCGAGCAGTACGTC.

The table lists this clone with a few counts. The chain employs TRBV5-6 and TRBJ2-3; a weak D match, TRBD2 (6 bases). Germline-derived CDR1 and CDR2 are SGHDT and YYEEEE. The CDR3 loop spans 14 amino acids. V was shortened by 4 bases and J by 2 bases, with 11 bases between the two germline ends. Written as DNA, the CDR3 is TGTGCCAGCAGCAACCGGGACTTCACAGATACGCAGTATTTT. This codes for CASSNRDFTDTQYF. Variable domain in full (rest from reference TRBV5-6 and TRBJ2-3): DAGVTQSPTHLIKTRGQQVTLRCSPKSGHDTVSWYQQALGQGPQFIFQYYEEEERQRGNFPDRFSGHQFPNYSSELNVNALLLGDSALYLCASSNRDFTDTQYFGPGTRLTVL.

A few counts support this clone. This rearrangement joins TRBV7-9 to TRBJ1-4, with TRBD1 matching over 9 bases. Unmatched junction bases numbered 8, after V lost 4 bases and J lost 8 bases. Per the germline V gene, CDR1 is SEHNR and CDR2 is FQNEAQ (reference sequence). The CDR3 is 15 amino acids. CDR3 coding DNA: TGTGCCAGCAGCTACGGGGACAGGGAATACGAAAAACTGTTTTTT. This translates into CASSYGDREYEKLFF. The complete variable domain, with remaining parts taken from reference TRBV7-9 and TRBJ1-4, reads DTGVSQNPRHKITKRGQNVTFRCDPISEHNRLYWYRQTLGQGPEFLTYFQNEAQLEKSRLLSDRFSAERPKGSFSTLEIQRTEQGDSAMYLCASSYGDREYEKLFFGSGTQLSVL.

In this sample, this clone turned up a few times. The rearrangement joins TRBV5-1 to TRBJ2-3; 8 bases agree with TRBD2. V shed 6 bases, J shed 0 bases, and the junction held 9 bases outside the gene matches. The CDR3 is made up of 16 amino acids. Looked up from germline, CDR1 is SGHRS and CDR2 is YFSETQ. Here the CDR3 DNA reads TGCGCCAGCACCCAAGGTAGCGGGGATAGCACAGATACGCAGTATTTT. Residues: CASTQGSGDSTDTQYF.

This clone has a handful of counts. The V gene is TRBV7-3, the J gene TRBJ2-1; D possibly corresponds to TRBD2 (6 bases). V gave up 5 bases and J gave up 6 bases, with 11 bases separating them. Looked up from germline, CDR1 is SGHTA and CDR2 is FQGTGA. The CDR3 contains 13 residues. The chain's CDR3 is CASSPHGGNEQFF. The CDR3 DNA reads as TGTGCCAGCAGCCCCCACGGGGGCAATGAGCAGTTCTTC.